The 20 T cell receptor beta chains in this list originate from one sample, sequenced in a study of OX40 agonist ivuxolimab in advanced cancers. Assay used: immunoSEQ multiplex PCR; TCRdb lists only in-frame clones, some missing. The sample has 25,000 to 30,000 clones; 65% to 80% are singletons. The sample was CD4+ or CD8+ T cells sorted from blood, taken in a trial of the OX40 agonist ivuxolimab. Receptors originate from an adult with an advanced solid tumor such as melanoma, head and neck, liver or kidney cancer.

The chain links TRBV2 to TRBJ2-1; 8 bases map to TRBD1. V gave up 11 bases and J gave up 0 bases; unmatched junction bases: 9. Germline-derived CDR1 and CDR2 are SNHLY and FYNNEI. CDR3 length: 15 residues. The CDR3 spells CAALTGDSSYNEQFF. The DNA of the CDR3 is TGTGCCGCCTTGACAGGGGACAGCTCCTACAATGAGCAGTTCTTC.

DNA of the CDR3: TGTGCCAGCAGTTCCGCGGACGACAATTTAGAGTACAATGAGCAGTTCTTC. Translated, it gives CASSSADDNLEYNEQFF. The J gene is TRBJ2-1, the V gene TRBV28, with D unclear. The CDR3 contains 17 residues. CDR1 and CDR2 from the germline V gene are MDHEN and SYDVKM. V lost 4 bases and J lost 4, with 20 bases in between.

V and J are TRBV9 and TRBJ2-7; D call uncertain. CDR1 and CDR2 from the germline V gene are SGDLS and YYNGEE. This CDR3 spans 15 amino acids. V was clipped by 4 bases and J by 3 bases, with 17 bases between them. CDR3 coding DNA: TGTGCCAGCAGCTCGGGCCCAGCCGCACTCTACGAGCAGTACTTC. Translated: CASSSGPAALYEQYF. Variable domain in full (rest from reference TRBV9 and TRBJ2-7): DSGVTQTPKHLITATGQRVTLRCSPRSGDLSVYWYQQSLDQGLQFLIQYYNGEERAKGNILERFSAQQFPDLHSELNLSSLELGDSALYFCASSSGPAALYEQYFGPGTRLTVT.

The V call is TRBV27, the J call TRBJ1-4; no firm D call. CDR1 MNHEY and CDR2 SMNVEV come from the germline V gene (reference sequence). The CDR3 spans 11 residues. V was cut by 6 bases and J by 10 bases, with 9 bases left in between. The CDR3 here is CASSQKGKLFF. The DNA of the CDR3 is TGTGCCAGCAGCCAAAAGGGAAAACTGTTTTTT.

The chain combines TRBV25-1 with TRBJ2-1, with D uncertain. Trimming removed 8 bases from V and 9 bases from J, with 23 bases in between. Germline values: CDR1 MGHDK, CDR2 SYGVNS. The CDR3 covers 15 residues. In nucleotides, the CDR3 is TGTGCCAGCTCAGATTTAGGCGTTTCGCTGGGTGAGCAGTTCTTC. It yields the protein CASSDLGVSLGEQFF.

V and J are TRBV11-3 and TRBJ2-1; the match to TRBD2 covers 11 bases. V was clipped by 5 bases and J by 6 bases; unmatched bases: 6. In germline, CDR1 is SGHNT, CDR2 YENEEA. The CDR3 runs to 15 residues. CDR3 sequence (DNA): TGTGCCAGCAGCCCGACTAGCGGGGTGGGCAATGAGCAGTTCTTC. Amino acids: CASSPTSGVGNEQFF. The complete variable domain, with remaining parts taken from reference TRBV11-3 and TRBJ2-1, reads EAGVVQSPRYKIIEKKQPVAFWCNPISGHNTLYWYLQNLGQGPELLIRYENEEAVDDSQLPKDRFSAERLKGVDSTLKIQPAELGDSAVYLCASSPTSGVGNEQFFGPGTRLTVL.

The genes are TRBV14 and TRBJ1-2; 8 positions agree with TRBD1. CDR3 length: 17 amino acids. The germline CDR1 and CDR2 sequences are SGHDN and FVKESK. V dropped 4 bases and J dropped 4; count of bases not matched to a gene: 14. The CDR3 here is CASSPSRTGYKGYGYTF. The CDR3 nucleotides read TGTGCCAGCAGCCCATCAAGGACAGGGTACAAAGGCTATGGCTACACCTTC.

The chain employs TRBV28 and TRBJ1-1, with 9 bases matching TRBD1. CDR1 MDHEN and CDR2 SYDVKM come from the germline V gene. The CDR3 runs 16 residues. V shed 5 bases and J 7 bases; nucleotides not matched to a gene: 14. CDR3: CASSGTRTGVTNEAFF. The CDR3 bases are TGTGCCAGCAGTGGGACCCGGACAGGGGTTACCAATGAAGCTTTCTTT.

The rearrangement links TRBV5-1 to TRBJ2-5, with D unclear. CDR1 is SGHRS, CDR2 YFSETQ, per germline. The germline V and J ends were trimmed by 3 bases and 4 bases, with 10 bases remaining between them. The CDR3 is 13 residues long. The CDR3: CASSSGPGETQYF. The CDR3 DNA reads TGCGCCAGCAGCTCCGGTCCAGGAGAGACCCAGTACTTC. Complete variable domain (other parts from reference TRBV5-1 and TRBJ2-5): KAGVTQTPRYLIKTRGQQVTLSCSPISGHRSVSWYQQTPGQGLQFLFEYFSETQRNKGNFPGRFSGRQFSNSRSEMNVSTLELGDSALYLCASSSGPGETQYFGPGTRLLVL.

The chain employs TRBV30 and TRBJ1-5, with D possibly TRBD1 on 5 matching bases. From germline, CDR1 is GTSNPN and CDR2 SVGIG (reference sequence). CDR3 length: 11 residues. Trimming took off 7 bases at V and 3 bases at J, with 7 bases between the two ends. This chain's CDR3 is CAFGTNQPQHF. CDR3 in DNA: TGTGCCTTCGGGACCAATCAGCCCCAGCATTTT. The variable domain in full, with the rest retrieved from reference TRBV30 and TRBJ1-5, is SQTIHQWPATLVQPVGSPLSLECTVEGTSNPNLYWYRQAAGRGLQLLFYSVGIGQISSEVPQNLSASRPQDRQFILSSKKLLLSDSGFYLCAFGTNQPQHFGDGTRLSIL.

The chain has TRBV2 and TRBJ1-3; 9 bases match TRBD1. The V and J ends lost 5 bases and 2 bases, in that order; junction bases with no gene match: 4. The germline gives CDR1 SNHLY, CDR2 FYNNEI. The CDR3 sequence is 15 residues long. The CDR3 loop reads CASSSGTGTGNTIYF. The DNA of the CDR3 is TGTGCCAGCAGTTCCGGGACAGGGACTGGAAACACCATATATTTT.

The rearrangement joins TRBV6-5 to TRBJ1-1; 7 bases are a match to TRBD1. J gave up 0 bases and V 4 bases, and 2 bases lay outside the gene matches. The CDR3 totals 14 residues. The germline V gene has CDR1 MNHEY and CDR2 SVGAGI. The CDR3 reads CASSWGQLNTEAFF. The CDR3 DNA reads as TGTGCCAGCAGTTGGGGACAGTTGAACACTGAAGCTTTCTTT.

CDR3 protein: CASSRGISTEAFF. CDR3 bases: TGTGCCAGCAGCCGCGGTATTTCCACTGAAGCTTTCTTT. The V call is TRBV5-6, the J call TRBJ1-1; D is uncertain. Trimming took 4 bases from V and 4 from J, leaving 11 bases between them. The CDR3 loop spans 13 amino acids. CDR1 and CDR2 (germline): SGHDT, YYEEEE. The whole variable domain, filled in from reference TRBV5-6 and TRBJ1-1, reads DAGVTQSPTHLIKTRGQQVTLRCSPKSGHDTVSWYQQALGQGPQFIFQYYEEEERQRGNFPDRFSGHQFPNYSSELNVNALLLGDSALYLCASSRGISTEAFFGQGTRLTVV.

The rearrangement links TRBV9 to TRBJ2-3; 7 bases map to TRBD2. The CDR3 covers 16 residues. Germline trimming cut 2 bases from V and 2 bases from J; bases unmatched to any gene: 8. Germline V gene sequence: CDR1 SGDLS, CDR2 YYNGEE. This chain's CDR3 is CASSVGLSMITDTQYF. CDR3 DNA: TGTGCCAGCAGCGTGGGACTAAGTATGATCACAGATACGCAGTATTTT.

V usage is TRBV19 and J usage is TRBJ2-7; D not certain. Germline CDR1 is LNHDA and CDR2 is SQIVND (reference sequence). The CDR3 has 13 residues. Trimming pared 5 bases from V and 3 bases from J, leaving 11 bases between. CDR3 nucleotide sequence: TGTGCCAGTAGTTACCGGTTACTCTACGAGCAGTACTTC. Translating it yields CASSYRLLYEQYF.

The chain combines TRBV7-2 with TRBJ2-4, with 8 bases aligning to TRBD2. In germline, CDR1 is SGHTA, CDR2 FQGNSA. The CDR3 runs to 17 residues. V shed 4 bases and J 0 bases; nucleotides not matched to a gene: 8. The CDR3: CASSSFSGELAKNIQYF. In nucleotides, the CDR3 is TGTGCCAGCAGCTCCTTTAGCGGGGAACTAGCCAAAAACATTCAGTACTTC.

V is TRBV30 and J is TRBJ2-5; tentatively, D is TRBD2 (5 bases). Germline CDR1 is GTSNPN and CDR2 is SVGIG (reference sequence). CDR3 size: 17 residues. V lost 0 bases and J 5 bases, leaving 22 bases between the germline ends. The CDR3 loop reads CAWSVQRASHLRETQYF. CDR3 DNA: TGTGCCTGGAGTGTACAGAGGGCTTCCCACCTTAGGGAGACCCAGTACTTC.

The chain joins TRBV27 to TRBJ2-7; D remains unclear. The germline CDR1 and CDR2 sequences are MNHEY and SMNVEV (reference sequence). The CDR3 totals 14 residues. Trimming removed 1 base at V and 0 bases at J, with 7 bases between. CDR3 sequence (DNA): TGTGCCAGCAGTTTATTTAAGGACTCCTACGAGCAGTACTTC. Translation gives CASSLFKDSYEQYF.

V is TRBV7-8 and J is TRBJ2-5; 9 nucleotides line up with TRBD1. With V trimmed by 1 base and J by 2 bases, 20 bases remained unmatched. CDR3 size: 21 residues. Germline values: CDR1 SGHVS, CDR2 FQNEAQ. The CDR3 here is CASSLGLSGDRVFLGQETQYF. The CDR3 DNA reads as TGTGCCAGCAGCTTAGGACTCAGCGGGGACAGGGTTTTTCTGGGTCAAGAGACCCAGTACTTC.

The chain employs TRBV7-9 and TRBJ1-4; possible D gene TRBD1, 6 bases. The CDR3 has 15 residues. The V end lost 5 bases, the J end lost 6 bases, and 16 bases lay between the germline ends. Germline CDR1 SEHNR, CDR2 FQNEAQ (reference sequence). The CDR3 is CASSPSPGADEKLFF. CDR3 in DNA: TGTGCCAGCAGCCCTAGTCCGGGGGCAGATGAAAAACTGTTTTTT.